This TCR beta chain is drawn from a study of cytomegalovirus exposure and HLA in healthy donors. The CDR3 spans 16 residues. Per the germline V gene, CDR1 is MNHEY and CDR2 is SMNVEV (reference sequence). V gave up 3 bases and J gave up 0 bases, with 14 bases separating them. Clones were sequenced by immunoSEQ multiplex PCR, and TCRdb holds only the in-frame ones, with some missing. Here the sample spans 250,000 to 350,000 clones, about 90% being singletons. Only one count was recorded for this clone. Specimen: PBMCs. V gene TRBV27 combines with J gene TRBJ1-1; D is undetermined. The sequence was collected from a woman aged 25 to 39 in good health and CMV-seropositive. CDR3: CASSFASTEMNTEAFF. In DNA, the CDR3 is TGTGCCAGCAGTTTTGCCTCGACGGAAATGAACACTGAAGCTTTCTTT.